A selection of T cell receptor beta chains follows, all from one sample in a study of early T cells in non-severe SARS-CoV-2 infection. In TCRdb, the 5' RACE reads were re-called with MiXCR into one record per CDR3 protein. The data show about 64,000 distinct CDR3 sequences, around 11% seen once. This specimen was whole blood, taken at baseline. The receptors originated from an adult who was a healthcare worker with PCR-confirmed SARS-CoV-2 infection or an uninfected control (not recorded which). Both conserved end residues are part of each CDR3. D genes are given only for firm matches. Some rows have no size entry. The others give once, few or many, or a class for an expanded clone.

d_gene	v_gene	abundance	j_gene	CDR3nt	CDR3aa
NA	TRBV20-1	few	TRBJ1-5	TGCAGTGCTAGACAAGATAATCAGCCCCAGCATTTT	CSARQDNQPQHF
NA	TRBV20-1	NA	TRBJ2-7	TGCAGTGCTAGAGAAGCCCGGGACTACGAGCAGTACTTC	CSAREARDYEQYF
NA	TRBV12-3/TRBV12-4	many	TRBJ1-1	TGTGCCAGCAGTTTAAATAACCCTGAAGCTTTCTTT	CASSLNNPEAFF
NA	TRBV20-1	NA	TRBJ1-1	TGCAGTGCTAGAGATGGTAGAGGGAACACTGAAGCTTTCTTT	CSARDGRGNTEAFF
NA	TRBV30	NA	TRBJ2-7	TGTGCCTGGAGTGTATCTGGGTACGAGCAGTACTTC	CAWSVSGYEQYF
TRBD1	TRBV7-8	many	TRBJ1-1	TGTGCCAGCAGCTACGCAGGACAGGGGCCTTTGAACACTGAAGCTTTCTTT	CASSYAGQGPLNTEAFF
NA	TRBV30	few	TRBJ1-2	TGTGCCTGGACTGGACAGCGGGACTATGGCTACACCTTC	CAWTGQRDYGYTF
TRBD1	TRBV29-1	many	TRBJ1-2	TGCAGCGCCGCAACAGGGGCCTATGGCTACACCTTC	CSAATGAYGYTF
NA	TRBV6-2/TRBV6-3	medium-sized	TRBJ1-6	TGTGCCAGCAGTTATAGGACTTCGCGGCTCCACTTT	CASSYRTSRLHF
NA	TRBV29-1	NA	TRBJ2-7	TGCAGCGTTGAAATCTACGGGGAGCAGTACTTC	CSVEIYGEQYF
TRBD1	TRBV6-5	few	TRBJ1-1	TGTGCCAGCAGTTTCCCGGGACAGCACACTGAAGCTTTCTTT	CASSFPGQHTEAFF
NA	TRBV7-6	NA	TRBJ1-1	TGTGCCAGCAGGTCCGGGGGCGCAGGGTTGAACACTGAAGCTTTCTTT	CASRSGGAGLNTEAFF
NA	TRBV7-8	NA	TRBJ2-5	TGTGCCAGCAGCTTAGCCCGTGTCAGGGCACAAGAGACCCAGTACTTC	CASSLARVRAQETQYF
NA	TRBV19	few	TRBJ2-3	TGTGCCAGTAGTCGCCCTACAGGGGAGGCGAGCACAGATACGCAGTATTTT	CASSRPTGEASTDTQYF
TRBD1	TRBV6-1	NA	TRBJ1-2	TGTGCCGGAAGGACAGGGGGAGGCTACACCTTC	CAGRTGGGYTF
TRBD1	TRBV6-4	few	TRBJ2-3	TGTGCCAGCAGCCGACAGGGGGACGGCACAGATACGCAGTATTTT	CASSRQGDGTDTQYF
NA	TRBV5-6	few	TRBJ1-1	TGTGCCAGCAGCTTGGGGCCTGAAGCTTTCTTT	CASSLGPEAFF
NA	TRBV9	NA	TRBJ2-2	TGTGCCAGCAGCGTAGGGGGACGCACCGGGGAGCTGTTTTTT	CASSVGGRTGELFF
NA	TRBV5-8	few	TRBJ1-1	TGTGCCAGCAGCTTGCTCATGAACACTGAAGCTTTCTTT	CASSLLMNTEAFF
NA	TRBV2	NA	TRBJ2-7	TGTGCCAGCAAGGAGGGGAGCCAGTCCTACGAGCAGTACTTC	CASKEGSQSYEQYF
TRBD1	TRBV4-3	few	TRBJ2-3	TGCGCCAGCAGCCAAGATTCGACAGGGACGACAGATACGCAGTATTTT	CASSQDSTGTTDTQYF
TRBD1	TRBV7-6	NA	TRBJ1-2	TGTGCCAGCAGCCTGGGACAGGCGGCACAAAAGGGAGGCTACACCTTC	CASSLGQAAQKGGYTF
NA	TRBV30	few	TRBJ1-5	TGTGCCTGGAGTCAAGGCCTCAATCAGCCCCAGCATTTT	CAWSQGLNQPQHF
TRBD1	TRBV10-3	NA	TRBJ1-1	TGTGCCATCAGCAGGGACAGCTATAACACTGAAGCTTTCTTT	CAISRDSYNTEAFF
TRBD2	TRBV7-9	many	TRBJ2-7	TGTGCCAGCAGCTTTAGCGCGGGAGCGGGTAAAGAGCAGTACTTC	CASSFSAGAGKEQYF
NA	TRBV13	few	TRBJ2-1	TGTGCCAGCAGCGCGTTGGTGGGCGGGAATGAGCAGTTCTTC	CASSALVGGNEQFF
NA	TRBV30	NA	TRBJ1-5	TGTGCCTGGAGTCCAGGGTCCTATCAGCCCCAGCATTTT	CAWSPGSYQPQHF
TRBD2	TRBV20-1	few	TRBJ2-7	TGCAGTGCTCCTTCCTCCCCTAGCGGGGGCTACGAGCAGTACTTC	CSAPSSPSGGYEQYF
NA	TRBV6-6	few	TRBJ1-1	TGTGCCAGCAGGGAAGGTGGCATGAACACTGAAGCTTTCTTT	CASREGGMNTEAFF
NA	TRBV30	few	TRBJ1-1	TGTGCCTGGAAATCGGGGGCGATCCCCATGAACACTGAAGCTTTCTTT	CAWKSGAIPMNTEAFF
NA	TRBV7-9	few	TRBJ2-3	TGTGCCAGCAGCTTAGTCCTAGGGACAGATACGCAGTATTTT	CASSLVLGTDTQYF
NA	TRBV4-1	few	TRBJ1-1	TGCGCCAGCAGCCAAGTTTTTGGACCAAACACTGAAGCTTTCTTT	CASSQVFGPNTEAFF
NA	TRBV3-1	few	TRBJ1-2	TGTGCCAGCAGCCAAGTCCCGACAGATTCCTATGGCTACACCTTC	CASSQVPTDSYGYTF
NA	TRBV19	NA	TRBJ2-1	TGTGCCAGTCTTCCTGACGGGCGGTCCTACAATGAGCAGTTCTTC	CASLPDGRSYNEQFF
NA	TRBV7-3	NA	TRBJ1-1	TGTGCCAGCAGCTTTTCCAGGGACACTGAAGCTTTCTTT	CASSFSRDTEAFF
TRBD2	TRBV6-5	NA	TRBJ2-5	TGTGCCAGCAGTCCTTGGGCTAGCGGGTATTCGAAGACCCAGTACTTC	CASSPWASGYSKTQYF
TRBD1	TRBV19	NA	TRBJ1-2	TGTGCCAGTAGTATCGGACAGGGAGTCAACTATGGCTACACCTTC	CASSIGQGVNYGYTF
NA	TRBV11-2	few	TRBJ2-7	TGTGCCAGCAGCTTAGCAGGGCTAGCCCAGGGCGAGCAGTACTTC	CASSLAGLAQGEQYF
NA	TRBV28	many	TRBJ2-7	TGTGCCAGCAGTTTATCTGGTTCCCACTACGAGCAGTACTTC	CASSLSGSHYEQYF
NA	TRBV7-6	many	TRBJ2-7	TGTGCCAGCAGCTTAGCAACACAGGGAAGTGGCGAGCAGTACTTC	CASSLATQGSGEQYF
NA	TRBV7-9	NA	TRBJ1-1	TGTGCCAGCAGTAGAGCCGGGACGCGGACTGAAGCTTTCTTT	CASSRAGTRTEAFF
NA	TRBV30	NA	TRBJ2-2	TGTGCCTACACACCCCCCACAGCCTCCGGGGAGCTGTTTTTT	CAYTPPTASGELFF
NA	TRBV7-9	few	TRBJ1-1	NA	CASSLVGAGAKGFF
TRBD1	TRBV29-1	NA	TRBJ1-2	TGCAGCGTTGAAGGGGACAGGGTGGCGGGCTACACCTTC	CSVEGDRVAGYTF
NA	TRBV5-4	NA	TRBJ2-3	TGTGCCAGCAGCCCGGGCGGCCCATTCGGAGATACGCAGTATTTT	CASSPGGPFGDTQYF
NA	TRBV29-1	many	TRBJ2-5	TGCAGCGTTGAGGGGGCAGAGACCCAGTACTTC	CSVEGAETQYF
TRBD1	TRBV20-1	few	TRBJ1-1	TGCAGTGCTGTTGACAGGGTGAACACTGAAGCTTTCTTT	CSAVDRVNTEAFF
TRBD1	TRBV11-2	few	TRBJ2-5	TGTGCCAGCAGCCAAGCCCCCGGACAGGGAGGAAAAGAGACCCAGCACTTC	CASSQAPGQGGKETQHF
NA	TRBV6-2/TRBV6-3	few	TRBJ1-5	TGTGCCAGCAGTTACCCGGGACATGAAGTTCAGCCCCAGCATTTT	CASSYPGHEVQPQHF
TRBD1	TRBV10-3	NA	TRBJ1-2	TGTGCCATTTCGACAGGGGCCTCCTTCGGGAGCTACACCTTC	CAISTGASFGSYTF
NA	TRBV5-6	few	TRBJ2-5	TGTGCCAGCAGCGCCCCCCAAGAGACCCAGTACTTC	CASSAPQETQYF
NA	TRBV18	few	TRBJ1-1	TGTGCCAGCTCACAACAGAACACTGAAGCTTTCTTT	CASSQQNTEAFF
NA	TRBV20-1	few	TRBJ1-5	TGCAGTGCTGGGGGACAAAGCAATCAGCCCCAGCATTTT	CSAGGQSNQPQHF
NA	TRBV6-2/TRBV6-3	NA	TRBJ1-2	TGTGCCAGCACCCCCGGGCCCTTCATCGGGGGCTACACCTTC	CASTPGPFIGGYTF